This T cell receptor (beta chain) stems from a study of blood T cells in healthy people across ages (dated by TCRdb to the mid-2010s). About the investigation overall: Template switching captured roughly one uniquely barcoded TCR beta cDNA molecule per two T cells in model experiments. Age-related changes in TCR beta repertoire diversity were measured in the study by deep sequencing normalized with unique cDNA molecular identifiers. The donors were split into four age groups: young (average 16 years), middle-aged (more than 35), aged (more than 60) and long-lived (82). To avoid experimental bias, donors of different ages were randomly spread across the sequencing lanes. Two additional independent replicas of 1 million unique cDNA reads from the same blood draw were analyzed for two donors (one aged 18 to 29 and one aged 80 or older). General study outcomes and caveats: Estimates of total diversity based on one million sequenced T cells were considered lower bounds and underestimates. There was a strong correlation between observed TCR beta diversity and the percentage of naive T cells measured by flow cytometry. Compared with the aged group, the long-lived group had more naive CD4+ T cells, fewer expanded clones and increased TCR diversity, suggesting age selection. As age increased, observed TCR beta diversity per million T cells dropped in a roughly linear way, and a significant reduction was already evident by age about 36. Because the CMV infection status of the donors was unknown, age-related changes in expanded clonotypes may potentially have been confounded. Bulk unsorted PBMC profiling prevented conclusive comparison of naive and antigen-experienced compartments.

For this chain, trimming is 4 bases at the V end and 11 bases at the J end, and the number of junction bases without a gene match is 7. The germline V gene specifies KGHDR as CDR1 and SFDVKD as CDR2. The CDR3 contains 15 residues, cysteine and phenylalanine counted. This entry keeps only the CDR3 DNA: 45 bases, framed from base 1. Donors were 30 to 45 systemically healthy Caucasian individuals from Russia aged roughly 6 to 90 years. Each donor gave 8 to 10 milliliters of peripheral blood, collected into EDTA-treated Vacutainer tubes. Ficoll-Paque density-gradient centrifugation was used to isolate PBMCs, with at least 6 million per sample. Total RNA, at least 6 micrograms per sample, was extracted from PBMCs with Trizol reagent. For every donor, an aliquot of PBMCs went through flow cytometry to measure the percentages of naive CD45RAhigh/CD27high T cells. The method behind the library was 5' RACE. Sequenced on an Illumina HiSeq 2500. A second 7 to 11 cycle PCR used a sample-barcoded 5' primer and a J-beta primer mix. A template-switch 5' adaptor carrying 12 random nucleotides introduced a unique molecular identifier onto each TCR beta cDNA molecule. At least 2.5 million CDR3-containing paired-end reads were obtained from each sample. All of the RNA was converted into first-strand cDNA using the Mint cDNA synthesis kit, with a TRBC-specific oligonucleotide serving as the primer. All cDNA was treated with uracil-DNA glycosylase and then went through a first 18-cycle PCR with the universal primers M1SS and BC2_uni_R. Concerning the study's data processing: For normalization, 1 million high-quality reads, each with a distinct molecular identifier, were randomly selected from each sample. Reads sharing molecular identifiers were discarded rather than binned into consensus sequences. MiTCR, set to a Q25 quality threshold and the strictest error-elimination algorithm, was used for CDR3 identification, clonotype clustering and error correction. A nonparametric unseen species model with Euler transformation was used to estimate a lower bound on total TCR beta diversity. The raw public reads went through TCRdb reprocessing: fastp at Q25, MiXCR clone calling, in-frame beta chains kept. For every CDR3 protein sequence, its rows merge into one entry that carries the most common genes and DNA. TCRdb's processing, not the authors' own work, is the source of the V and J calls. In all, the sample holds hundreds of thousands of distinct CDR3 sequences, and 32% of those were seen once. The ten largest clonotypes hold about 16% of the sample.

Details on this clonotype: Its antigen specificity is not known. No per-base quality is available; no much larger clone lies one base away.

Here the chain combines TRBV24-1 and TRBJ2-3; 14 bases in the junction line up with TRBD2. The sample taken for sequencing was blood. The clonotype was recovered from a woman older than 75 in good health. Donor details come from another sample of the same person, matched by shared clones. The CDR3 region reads CATSELTSGGAVQYF. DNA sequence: TGTGCCACCAGTGAATTGACTAGCGGGGGGGCCGTGCAGTATTTT.